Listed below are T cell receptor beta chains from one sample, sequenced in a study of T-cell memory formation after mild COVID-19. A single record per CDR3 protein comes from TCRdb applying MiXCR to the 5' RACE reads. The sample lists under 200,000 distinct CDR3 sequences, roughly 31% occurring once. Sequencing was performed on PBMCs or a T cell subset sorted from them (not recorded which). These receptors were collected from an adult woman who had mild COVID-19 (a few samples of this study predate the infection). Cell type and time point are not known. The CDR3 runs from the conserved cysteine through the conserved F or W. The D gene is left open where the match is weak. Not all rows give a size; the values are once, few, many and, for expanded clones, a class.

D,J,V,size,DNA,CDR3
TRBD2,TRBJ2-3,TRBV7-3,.,TGTGCCAGCAGCCCCTGGACTAGCGGGGGGGCAGATACGCAGTATTTT,CASSPWTSGGADTQYF
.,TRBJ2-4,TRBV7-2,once,TGTGCCAGCAGCCGCCCATCAGTGAACATTCAGTACTTC,CASSRPSVNIQYF
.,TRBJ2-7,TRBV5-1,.,TGCGCCAGCAGCTTGGTCAGGGGTAACGAGCAGTACTTC,CASSLVRGNEQYF
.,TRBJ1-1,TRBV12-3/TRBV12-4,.,TGTGCCAGCACCCCGCAGGGAAAGACTGAAGCTTTCTTT,CASTPQGKTEAFF
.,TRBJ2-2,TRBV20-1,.,TGCAGTGCTAGTCCGTTTGTCAGAACCGGGGAGCTGTTTTTT,CSASPFVRTGELFF
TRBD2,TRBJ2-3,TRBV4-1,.,TGCGCCAGCAGCCAAGAGGGGCTAGCGGGGGGCGCAGATACGCAGTATTTT,CASSQEGLAGGADTQYF
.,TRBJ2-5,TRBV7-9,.,TGTGCCAGCAGCTTAGGAGGGATGGAGACCCAGTACTTC,CASSLGGMETQYF
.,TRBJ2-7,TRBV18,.,TGTGTCAGCTCACCAAATCCCCCAGGGAGGAGCGAGCAGTACTTC,CVSSPNPPGRSEQYF
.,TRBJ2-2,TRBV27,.,TGTGCCAGCAGTCCCCTCCGAGTGGACACCGGGGAGCTGTTTTTT,CASSPLRVDTGELFF
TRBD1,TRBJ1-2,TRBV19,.,TGTGCCAGTAGTACAAGGACAGGGGGCTATGGCTACACCTTC,CASSTRTGGYGYTF
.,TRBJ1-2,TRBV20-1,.,TGCAGTGCTAGACGGAAAGGACAGCTACCGTCTAACTATGGCTACACCTTC,CSARRKGQLPSNYGYTF
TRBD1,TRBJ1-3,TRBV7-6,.,TGTGCCAGCAGCCAGGAAGGGGGCCGAGGAGGAAACACCATATATTTT,CASSQEGGRGGNTIYF
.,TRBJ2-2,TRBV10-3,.,TGTGCCATCAGTGTTATGGGACAACAGAACACCGGGGAGCTGTTTTTT,CAISVMGQQNTGELFF
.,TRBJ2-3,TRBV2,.,TGTGCCAGCAGGAAACAGGGTCCCACAGATACGCAGTATTTT,CASRKQGPTDTQYF
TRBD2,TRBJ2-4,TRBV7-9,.,TGTGCCAGCAGACCGCCTAGCGGGGGGCCTTCCATAGCCAAAAACATTCAGTACTTC,CASRPPSGGPSIAKNIQYF
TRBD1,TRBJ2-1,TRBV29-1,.,TGCAGCGTTGAAGGGGACAGGGCCTCCTACAATGAGCAGTTCTTC,CSVEGDRASYNEQFF
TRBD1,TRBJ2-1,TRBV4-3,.,TGCGCCAGCAGCCATGGTGACAGGGGTTTTGGAGAGCAGTTCTTC,CASSHGDRGFGEQFF
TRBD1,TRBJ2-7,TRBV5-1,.,TGCGCCAGCAGCTTGTACCCAGGGGGTGGGGAGTACGAGCAGTACTTC,CASSLYPGGGEYEQYF
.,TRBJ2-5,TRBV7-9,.,TGTGCCAGCACCCTTAGTCGCAGCCAAGAGACCCAGTACTTC,CASTLSRSQETQYF
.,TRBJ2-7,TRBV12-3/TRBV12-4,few,TGTGCCAGCAGTCCCCAGACGGTCTCCTACGAGCAGTACTTC,CASSPQTVSYEQYF
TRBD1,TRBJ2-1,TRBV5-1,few,TGCGCCAGCAGCGGGGGGACAGGGGGCGTAGATGAGCAGTTCTTC,CASSGGTGGVDEQFF
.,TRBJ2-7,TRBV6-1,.,TGTGCCAGCAGTGCCACAGGGAACTCCTACGAGCAGTACTTC,CASSATGNSYEQYF
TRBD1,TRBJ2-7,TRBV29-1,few,TGCAGCGTGAGGACAGGGGCGCCCTACGAGCAGTACTTC,CSVRTGAPYEQYF
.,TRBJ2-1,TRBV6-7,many,TGTGCCAGCAGGATGAGTTACGTAAGGGCGTCCTACAATGAGCAGTTCTTC,CASRMSYVRASYNEQFF
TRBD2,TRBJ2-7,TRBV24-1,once,TGTGCCACCAGTGATTCCCGAGCGGGGAACTCCTACGAGCAGTACTTC,CATSDSRAGNSYEQYF
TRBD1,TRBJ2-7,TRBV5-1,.,TGCGCCAGCAGCTTTCACGGGACAGGGAATTACGAGCAGTACTTC,CASSFHGTGNYEQYF
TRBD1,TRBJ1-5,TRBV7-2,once,TGTGCCAGCAGCTTAGCGTTGACAGGGGGCAATAGCAATCAGCCCCAGCATTTT,CASSLALTGGNSNQPQHF
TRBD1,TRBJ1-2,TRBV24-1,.,TGTGCCACCGGGACAGCTAACTATGGCTACACCTTC,CATGTANYGYTF
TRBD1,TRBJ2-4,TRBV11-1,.,TGTGCCAGCAGTGTCGGGACAGGGACGTACAAAAACATTCAGTACTTC,CASSVGTGTYKNIQYF
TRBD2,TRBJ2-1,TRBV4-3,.,TGCGCCAGCAGCCAAGATAGCGGGAGACTTTATGAGCAGTTCTTC,CASSQDSGRLYEQFF
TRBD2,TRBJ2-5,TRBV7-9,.,TGTGCCAGCAGCCTCAGCGGGAGTGCCCAAGAGACCCAGTACTTC,CASSLSGSAQETQYF